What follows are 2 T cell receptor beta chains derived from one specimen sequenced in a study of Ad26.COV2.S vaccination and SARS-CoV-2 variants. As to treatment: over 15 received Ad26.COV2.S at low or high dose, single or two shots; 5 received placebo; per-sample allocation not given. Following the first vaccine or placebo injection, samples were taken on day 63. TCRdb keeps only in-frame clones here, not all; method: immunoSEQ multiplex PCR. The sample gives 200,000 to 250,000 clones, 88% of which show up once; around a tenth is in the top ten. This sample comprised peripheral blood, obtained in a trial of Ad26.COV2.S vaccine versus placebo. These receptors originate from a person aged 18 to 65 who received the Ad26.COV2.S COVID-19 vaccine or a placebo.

Written as DNA, the CDR3 is TGTGCCAGCAGCTTGGTTGTCGATACGCAGTATTTT. As protein: CASSLVVDTQYF. J is TRBJ2-3 and V is TRBV7-9; no reliable D call. CDR3 length: 12 residues. Germline V gene sequence: CDR1 SEHNR, CDR2 FQNEAQ (reference sequence). V gave up 3 bases and J gave up 6 bases, with 7 bases separating them. Supplemented by reference TRBV7-9 and TRBJ2-3, the full variable domain reads DTGVSQNPRHKITKRGQNVTFRCDPISEHNRLYWYRQTLGQGPEFLTYFQNEAQLEKSRLLSDRFSAERPKGSFSTLEIQRTEQGDSAMYLCASSLVVDTQYFGPGTRLTVL.

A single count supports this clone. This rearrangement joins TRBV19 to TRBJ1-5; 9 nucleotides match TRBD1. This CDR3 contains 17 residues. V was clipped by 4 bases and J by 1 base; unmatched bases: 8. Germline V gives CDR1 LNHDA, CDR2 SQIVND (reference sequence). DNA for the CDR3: TGTGCCAGTAGTACCGCCGGGACAGGGATCAGCAATCAGCCCCAGCATTTT. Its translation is CASSTAGTGISNQPQHF. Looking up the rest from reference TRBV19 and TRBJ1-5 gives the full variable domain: DGGITQSPKYLFRKEGQNVTLSCEQNLNHDAMYWYRQDPGQGLRLIYYSQIVNDFQKGDIAEGYSVSREKKESFPLTVTSAQKNPTAFYLCASSTAGTGISNQPQHFGDGTRLSIL.